This T cell receptor (beta chain) was recorded in a study of T cells after posttransplantation cyclophosphamide. The assay was immunoSEQ multiplex PCR, and TCRdb's table has in-frame clones only and misses some. The table includes over 8,000 clones, about 84% detected once. Treatment was busulfan-fludarabine conditioning, a marrow graft, and cyclophosphamide on days +3 and +4. This CDR3 spans 14 amino acids. V shed 4 bases, J shed 2 bases, and the junction held 4 bases outside the gene matches. Germline values: CDR1 SGHNT, CDR2 YYREEE (reference sequence). This TCR came from a female patient in her 40s who received an allogeneic stem cell transplant from an unrelated donor, was CMV-positive, and had no GVHD. Some T cells here may be from the graft donor. The chain recombines TRBV5-4 with TRBJ2-5, with 8 positions matching TRBD1. The sequencing here drew on PBMCs, taken after allogeneic stem cell transplant with posttransplant cyclophosphamide. In nucleotides, the CDR3 is TGTGCCAGCAGCCCGAGACAGGGGCAAGAGACCCAGTACTTC. Its translation: CASSPRQGQETQYF.